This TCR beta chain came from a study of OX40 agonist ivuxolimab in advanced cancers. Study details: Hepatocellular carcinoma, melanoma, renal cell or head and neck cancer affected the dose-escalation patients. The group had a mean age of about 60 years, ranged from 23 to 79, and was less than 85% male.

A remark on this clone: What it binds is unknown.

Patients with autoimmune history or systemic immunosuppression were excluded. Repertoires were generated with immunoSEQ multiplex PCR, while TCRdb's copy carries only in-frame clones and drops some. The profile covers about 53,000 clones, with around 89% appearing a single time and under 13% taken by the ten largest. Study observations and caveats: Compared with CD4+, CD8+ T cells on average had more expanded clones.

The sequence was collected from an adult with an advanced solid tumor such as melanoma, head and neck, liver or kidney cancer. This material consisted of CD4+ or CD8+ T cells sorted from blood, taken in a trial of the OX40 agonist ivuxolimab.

DNA of the CDR3: TGTGCCAGCAGTGAACGAGCGGGAGAGGACGAGCAGTACTTC. Its protein is CASSERAGEDEQYF. The gene calls are TRBV2 and TRBJ2-7, with TRBD2 matching 8 bases. The germline CDR1 and CDR2 sequences are SNHLY and FYNNEI. Unmatched junction bases numbered 5, after V lost 2 bases and J lost 5 bases. The CDR3 totals 14 residues. Variable domain in full (rest from reference TRBV2 and TRBJ2-7): EPEVTQTPSHQVTQMGQEVILRCVPISNHLYFYWYRQILGQKVEFLVSFYNNEISEKSEIFDDQFSVERPDGSNFTLKIRSTKLEDSAMYFCASSERAGEDEQYFGPGTRLTVT.